These 14 T cell receptor beta chains were all obtained from the same sample, sequenced in a study of prognosis after radiotherapy for stage I lung cancer. Two-round multiplex PCR amplified TCR beta CDR3 from genomic DNA. Primers were specific to each TRBV and TRBJ gene in first-round PCR. MiXCR, run by TCRdb on the multiplex PCR reads, gives a single entry per CDR3 protein. The sample shows 27,000 or so distinct CDR3 sequences, 35% to 50% of them seen only once. The material was PBMCs, obtained before or after stereotactic body radiation therapy (not recorded which). The receptors here all came from a donor over 45 with non-small cell lung cancer.

This clonotype showed up many times. The chain is built from TRBV15 and TRBJ1-3, with unresolved D. CDR1 and CDR2 (germline): LNHNV, YYDKDF (reference sequence). The CDR3 has 15 residues. With 0 bases removed from V and 0 bases from J, the gap between germline ends came to 6 bases. CDR3 in amino acids: CATSRDQSSGNTIYF. For the CDR3, the DNA is TGTGCCACCAGCAGAGATCAGAGCTCTGGAAACACCATATATTTT.

This clonotype was counted at least ten times. This rearrangement joins TRBV5-1 to TRBJ2-5; D is uncertain. The CDR3 is made up of 13 amino acids. The V gene's germline CDR1 is SGHRS and CDR2 YFSETQ. V gave up 1 base and J gave up 2 bases, with 6 bases separating them. DNA of the CDR3: TGCGCCAGCAGCTTGAAAGATCAAGAGACCCAGTACTTC. This translates into CASSLKDQETQYF.

The V call is TRBV6-2 or TRBV6-3, the J call TRBJ2-3; perhaps TRBD2 as D (10 bases). Germline CDR1 is MNHEY and CDR2 is SVGEGT. V lost 3 bases, J lost 8 bases, and 30 bases lay in between. The CDR3 runs 19 residues. CDR3: CASSYPQGALAGAGGTQYF. The CDR3 nucleotides read TGTGCCAGCAGTTATCCACAGGGGGCTCTAGCGGGGGCAGGAGGTACGCAGTATTTT.

The sample holds many counts of this clonotype. V gene TRBV5-5 combines with J gene TRBJ2-7; no definite D call. Germline V gene data show CDR1 as SGHKS and CDR2 as YYEKEE (reference sequence). The CDR3 totals 13 residues. The V gene lost 4 bases and the J gene lost 0 bases, with 8 bases spanning the gap. In DNA, the CDR3 is TGTGCCAGCAGCCTAGACCGCTCCTACGAGCAGTACTTC. Its protein product is CASSLDRSYEQYF.

The J gene is TRBJ1-6, the V gene TRBV20-1, with D perhaps TRBD1 (5 bases). V was trimmed by 3 bases and J by 7 bases, leaving 13 bases between them. Germline lookup yields CDR1 DFQATT and CDR2 SNEGSKA (reference sequence). CDR3 size: 14 residues. The CDR3 coding sequence is TGCAGTGCTAGCTACGACAGTGAGAATTCACCCCTCCACTTT. Amino acid sequence: CSASYDSENSPLHF.

This clonotype showed up many times. The chain employs TRBV2 and TRBJ2-3; possible D gene TRBD2, 5 bases. CDR3 length equals 14 residues. Trimming stripped 11 bases from V and 2 bases from J, with 17 bases between. In germline, CDR1 is SNHLY, CDR2 FYNNEI. The DNA of the CDR3 is TGTGCCGGACTTCAGCGGCCCTACACAGATACGCAGTATTTT. It codes for CAGLQRPYTDTQYF.

In its sample, this clonotype was seen many times. The V and J genes are TRBV27 and TRBJ2-7; D is undetermined. The V gene's germline CDR1 is MNHEY and CDR2 SMNVEV (reference sequence). Trimming left V 4 bases short and J 2 bases short, with 9 bases between. The CDR3 consists of 13 residues. CDR3 in DNA: TGTGCCAGCAGTTCTTACTCAGCCTACGAGCAGTACTTC. It is translated as CASSSYSAYEQYF.

This clonotype was observed at least ten times. The rearrangement joins TRBV12-3 or TRBV12-4 to TRBJ1-1; no firm D call. Trimming took 5 bases from V and 1 from J, leaving 8 bases between them. The CDR3 sequence is 13 residues long. The chain's CDR3 is CASSTVQNTEAFF. As DNA, the CDR3 is TGTGCCAGCAGTACAGTACAGAACACTGAAGCTTTCTTT.

In its sample, this clonotype was seen many times. The chain has TRBV30 and TRBJ1-2; unclear D gene. Germline lookup yields CDR1 GTSNPN and CDR2 SVGIG (reference sequence). The CDR3 totals 11 residues. The CDR3 bases are TGTGTCGGTGGGGTTAGAGATGGCTACACCTTC. Translation gives CVGGVRDGYTF.

This clonotype was seen at least ten times. The chain recombines TRBV18 with TRBJ2-3; possibly TRBD2 for D (6 bases). The germline V gene has CDR1 KGHSH and CDR2 LQKENI. The CDR3 has 13 residues. Trimming took off 1 base at V and 6 bases at J, with 8 bases between the two ends. DNA for the CDR3: TGTGCCAGCTCACCACAAAGCGGGGATACGCAGTATTTT. Translated, it gives CASSPQSGDTQYF.

This clonotype was picked up many times. The chain recombines TRBV11-2 with TRBJ2-2, with 8 bases that match TRBD2. The CDR3 is made up of 14 amino acids. Per the germline V gene, CDR1 is SGHAT and CDR2 is FQNNGV. Trimming took 8 bases from V and 7 from J; bases not matched to a gene: 9. CDR3 sequence: CASGVGLGIGELFF. In DNA, the CDR3 is TGTGCCAGCGGGGTGGGACTAGGGATCGGGGAGCTGTTTTTT.

The sample holds many counts of this clonotype. The CDR3 sequence: CASSETSGGGDTQYF. DNA for the CDR3: TGTGCCAGCAGTGAGACTAGCGGGGGGGGAGATACGCAGTATTTT. This chain connects TRBV9 to TRBJ2-3; 14 bases are shared with TRBD2. With V trimmed by 5 bases and J by 5 bases, 4 bases remained unmatched. Germline-derived CDR1 and CDR2 are SGDLS and YYNGEE. The length of the CDR3 is 15 residues.

With regard to this clonotype: This may be a read error: a much more frequent sequence differs by one nucleotide. The chain recombines TRBV13 with TRBJ2-5, with TRBD2 as a possible D gene (6 bases). V was clipped by 8 bases and J by 7 bases, with 23 bases between them. CDR1 is PRHDT, CDR2 FYEKMQ, per germline (reference sequence). The CDR3 loop spans 15 amino acids. The CDR3 bases are TGTGCCAGCTCCCCCGCGAGGGGCGGGGCATGGACCCAGTACTTC. Translating it yields CASSPARGGAWTQYF.

This clonotype was seen once. The junction and the germline gene differ at one end; a read error may be behind it. This chain joins TRBV7-2 and TRBJ2-1; 11 nucleotides line up with TRBD1. The CDR3 is made up of 15 amino acids. Germline V gene data show CDR1 as SGHTA and CDR2 as FQGNSA. The CDR3 loop reads CDSSNHGQGANEQFF. The CDR3 bases are TGTGACAGCAGCAACCACGGACAGGGGGCCAATGAGCAGTTCTTC.